The 17 T cell receptor beta chains below all came from one sample that was sequenced in a study of CD8+CD57+ T cells in acquired aplastic anemia. For CDR3 and TCR beta VDJ profiling, genomic DNA was the template used. TCRdb analysed the reads with MiXCR anew, one entry per CDR3 protein. The profile shows about 210,000 distinct CDR3 sequences, roughly 35% of them singletons. Sequencing used sorted CD4+, CD8+, or CD8+CD57+ T cells (not recorded which) from PBMCs. These receptors were taken from a human donor in good health, serving as a control.

Comments on this clonotype: One end of the junction varies from germline; a read error may be responsible. J is TRBJ1-1 and V is TRBV28, with D possibly being TRBD1 (5 bases). Germline assignment: CDR1 MDHEN and CDR2 SYDVKM. The CDR3 consists of 15 residues. CDR3 DNA: TGTGCCAACAGTTTATGGGGCAGAATGAACACTGAAGCTTTCTTT. Translating it yields CANSLWGRMNTEAFF.

With regard to this clonotype: This may be a read error: a much more frequent sequence differs by one nucleotide. This chain connects TRBV7-2 to TRBJ1-1; no reliable D call. The CDR3 has 15 residues. Germline values: CDR1 SGHTA, CDR2 FQGNSA. CDR3 region: CAGSLRGSANTEAFF. CDR3 DNA: TGTGCCGGCAGCTTAAGAGGGTCAGCGAACACTGAAGCTTTCTTT.

J is TRBJ2-7 and V is TRBV2; no firm D call. The CDR3 runs to 12 residues. Trimming pared 2 bases from V and 12 bases from J, leaving 14 bases between. The germline CDR1 and CDR2 sequences are SNHLY and FYNNEI. This chain's CDR3 is CASSENGPASYF. For the CDR3, the DNA is TGTGCCAGCAGTGAAAATGGTCCAGCTTCGTACTTC.

This clonotype was picked up one time. The chain joins TRBV25-1 to TRBJ1-4; 10 bases are shared with TRBD1. The length of the CDR3 is 16 residues. V lost 6 bases and J lost 7; bases outside the gene matches: 11. Germline loops: CDR1 MGHDK, CDR2 SYGVNS. The CDR3 reads CASSRVGTGAAEKLFF. CDR3 sequence (DNA): TGTGCCAGCAGCCGGGTGGGGACAGGGGCAGCTGAAAAACTGTTTTTT. The whole variable domain, filled in from reference TRBV25-1 and TRBJ1-4, reads EADIYQTPRYLVIGTGKKITLECSQTMGHDKMYWYQQDPGMELHLIHYSYGVNSTEKGDLSSESTVSRIRTEHFPLTLESARPSHTSQYLCASSRVGTGAAEKLFFGSGTQLSVL.

This rearrangement joins TRBV25-1 to TRBJ1-6; possible D gene TRBD1, 5 bases. The ends were cut back, 7 bases at V and 0 bases at J, with 10 bases in the middle. Germline-derived CDR1 and CDR2 are MGHDK and SYGVNS. CDR3 length: 15 residues. In DNA, the CDR3 is TGTGCCAGCAAAGACCAGGGCTCCTATAATTCACCCCTCCACTTT. This sequence encodes CASKDQGSYNSPLHF.

In the case of this clonotype: Germline is not matched at one junction end, which may reflect a read error. This rearrangement joins TRBV6-1 to TRBJ1-5; TRBD1 matches at 8 bases. CDR1 is MNHNS and CDR2 is SASEGT in the germline V gene. The CDR3 runs 17 residues. CDR3 in DNA: TGTGCCAGCAGTCAAGCGCAATCCAGGGGGCTGCATCAGCCCCAGCATTTT. This codes for CASSQAQSRGLHQPQHF.

This clonotype was recorded many times. DNA for the CDR3: TGTGCCAGCAGCTTAATGGCCGGACAGGGCGGTGAGCAGTTCTTC. Amino acid sequence: CASSLMAGQGGEQFF. This chain joins TRBV7-3 and TRBJ2-1; 8 nucleotides match TRBD1. Germline assignment: CDR1 SGHTA and CDR2 FQGTGA. The CDR3 consists of 15 residues. Germline trimming cut 1 base from V and 9 bases from J; bases unmatched to any gene: 8.

This clonotype was seen ten or more times. The chain carries TRBV5-1 and TRBJ2-1; D ambiguous. Germline CDR1 is SGHRS and CDR2 is YFSETQ. The CDR3 covers 12 residues. Trimming removed 4 bases at V and 10 bases at J, with 12 bases between. The CDR3 DNA is TGCGCCAGCAGCATTAACAGAGACGAGCAGTTCTTC. It is translated as CASSINRDEQFF. The full variable domain, in which reference TRBV5-1 and TRBJ2-1 provide the parts outside the CDR3, is KAGVTQTPRYLIKTRGQQVTLSCSPISGHRSVSWYQQTPGQGLQFLFEYFSETQRNKGNFPGRFSGRQFSNSRSEMNVSTLELGDSALYLCASSINRDEQFFGPGTRLTVL.

At least ten counts were recorded for this clonotype. The V and J genes are TRBV10-3 and TRBJ2-7; D unresolved. CDR1 ENHRY and CDR2 SYGVKD come from the germline V gene. Trimming left V 8 bases short and J 2 bases short, with 10 bases between. This CDR3 has 12 residues. Here the CDR3 reads CAISPDPYEQYF. The CDR3 coding sequence is TGTGCCATCTCGCCGGACCCCTACGAGCAGTACTTC.

This clonotype was counted a single time. Because the CDR3 is missing its conserved closing phenylalanine or tryptophan, this is likely a read error. The rearrangement links TRBV5-1 to TRBJ1-1, with D maybe TRBD1 (5 bases). CDR3 length equals 15 residues. Germline assignment: CDR1 SGHRS and CDR2 YFSETQ. V lost 4 bases and J 3 bases, leaving 16 bases between the germline ends. In DNA, the CDR3 is TGCGCCAGCAGCGGGCAGGGACTGATGGACACTGAAGCTTTCTCT. This sequence encodes CASSGQGLMDTEAFS.

In this sample, this clonotype turned up a few times. V gene TRBV4-2 combines with J gene TRBJ1-2; TRBD1 agrees at 7 bases. The CDR3 is 17 amino acids. CDR1 is LGHNA and CDR2 is YNFKEQ in the germline V gene. V shed 1 base and J 4 bases; nucleotides not matched to a gene: 12. The CDR3 protein is CASSQAGVREGAYGYTF. CDR3 in DNA: TGTGCCAGCAGCCAAGCTGGCGTTAGGGAGGGGGCCTATGGCTACACCTTC.

In its sample, this clonotype was seen many times. This sequence joins TRBV7-2 and TRBJ1-5, with TRBD1 as a possible D gene (5 bases). The CDR3 length is 13 residues. The germline V gene has CDR1 SGHTA and CDR2 FQGNSA. Trimming took 8 bases from V and 3 from J, leaving 11 bases between them. The CDR3 sequence is CASSGRLNQPQHF. As DNA, the CDR3 is TGTGCCAGCTCGGGACGGCTCAATCAGCCCCAGCATTTT.

This clonotype was seen many times. The chain couples TRBV5-1 to TRBJ2-7; maybe TRBD1 (5 bases). The germline gives CDR1 SGHRS, CDR2 YFSETQ. Trimming cost V 0 bases and J 7 bases, with 14 bases left between them. This CDR3 has 14 residues. As DNA, the CDR3 is TGCGCCAGCAGCTTGGAACTGGGGCTGGGGGAGCAGTACTTC. Translated, it gives CASSLELGLGEQYF.

This clonotype was seen ten or more times. The chain couples TRBV20-1 to TRBJ2-4, with D perhaps matching TRBD2 (5 bases). With 4 bases removed from V and 9 bases from J, the gap between germline ends came to 13 bases. This CDR3 contains 12 residues. The germline CDR1 and CDR2 sequences are DFQATT and SNEGSKA (reference sequence). The DNA of the CDR3 is TGCAGTGCTACTTCCGACCTAGCCATTCAGTACTTC. Residues: CSATSDLAIQYF.

This chain uses TRBV2 with TRBJ2-1, with 7 bases lining up with TRBD2. Germline CDR1 SNHLY, CDR2 FYNNEI. The V and J ends lost 8 bases and 4 bases, in that order; junction bases with no gene match: 11. CDR3 length equals 15 residues. The CDR3 DNA sequence: TGTGCCAGCCCGGGCCTAGCGGATCTATACAATGAGCAGTTCTTC. This translates into CASPGLADLYNEQFF. Combining the CDR3 with reference TRBV2 and TRBJ2-1 gives the whole variable domain EPEVTQTPSHQVTQMGQEVILRCVPISNHLYFYWYRQILGQKVEFLVSFYNNEISEKSEIFDDQFSVERPDGSNFTLKIRSTKLEDSAMYFCASPGLADLYNEQFFGPGTRLTVL.

This clonotype was counted between two and nine times. J is TRBJ1-1 and V is TRBV18; D unclear. Trimming cost V 0 bases and J 5 bases, with 10 bases left between them. The germline V gene encodes CDR1 KGHSH and CDR2 LQKENI. The CDR3 spans 14 residues. The CDR3 reads CASSPPYDRTEAFF. The CDR3 DNA follows: TGTGCCAGCTCACCACCGTATGACCGGACTGAAGCTTTCTTT.

This clonotype was seen a few times. V gene TRBV5-1 combines with J gene TRBJ2-5, with D perhaps matching TRBD1 or TRBD2 (5 bases each). The germline gives CDR1 SGHRS, CDR2 YFSETQ. V dropped 3 bases and J dropped 0 bases, with 9 bases sitting between them. This CDR3 has 14 residues. The CDR3 bases are TGCGCCAGCAGCTGGGACCGGGACCAAGAGACCCAGTACTTC. This codes for CASSWDRDQETQYF. Drawing the rest from reference TRBV5-1 and TRBJ2-5, the complete variable domain is KAGVTQTPRYLIKTRGQQVTLSCSPISGHRSVSWYQQTPGQGLQFLFEYFSETQRNKGNFPGRFSGRQFSNSRSEMNVSTLELGDSALYLCASSWDRDQETQYFGPGTRLLVL.